Each of the 27 T cell receptor beta chains below was sequenced from the same sample in a study of blood T cell repertoires in COVID-19. Repertoires were generated with immunoSEQ multiplex PCR, while TCRdb's copy carries only in-frame clones and drops some. The repertoire holds some 24,000 clones, with 89% as singletons. The specimen sequenced was peripheral blood. The receptors here all came from a human donor in a cohort sampled during active COVID-19.

This clone was observed once. The genes are TRBV7-9 and TRBJ2-1, with a possible D match to TRBD2 (6 bases). V was trimmed by 4 bases and J by 2 bases, leaving 12 bases between them. Germline CDR1 and CDR2: SEHNR and FQNEAQ (reference sequence). The CDR3 runs to 15 residues. The CDR3 loop is CASSSVGEAYNEQFF. The DNA for the CDR3 is TGTGCCAGCAGCTCCGTAGGGGAGGCCTACAATGAGCAGTTCTTC.

This clone was counted a single time. The chain couples TRBV30 to TRBJ1-4; D gene unclear. The CDR3 covers 16 residues. CDR1 is GTSNPN and CDR2 is SVGIG in the germline V gene (reference sequence). V was clipped by 1 base and J by 0 bases, with 12 bases between them. DNA for the CDR3: TGTGCCTGGAGTGGAGGCAGACGTACAACTAATGAAAAACTGTTTTTT. It encodes CAWSGGRRTTNEKLFF. Full variable domain (remainder filled in from reference TRBV30 and TRBJ1-4): SQTIHQWPATLVQPVGSPLSLECTVEGTSNPNLYWYRQAAGRGLQLLFYSVGIGQISSEVPQNLSASRPQDRQFILSSKKLLLSDSGFYLCAWSGGRRTTNEKLFFGSGTQLSVL.

The rearrangement links TRBV19 to TRBJ1-4, with D perhaps TRBD1 (5 bases). Germline V lookup: CDR1 LNHDA, CDR2 SQIVND (reference sequence). The CDR3 has 14 residues. V dropped 7 bases and J dropped 7 bases, with 16 bases sitting between them. The CDR3 DNA follows: TGTGCCAGTACCACGGGGGGAAAATTTGAAAAACTGTTTTTT. Translating gives CASTTGGKFEKLFF.

This clone appeared once. V and J are TRBV4-2 and TRBJ2-2, with TRBD1 as a possible D gene (8 bases). The CDR3 has 16 residues. V was trimmed by 2 bases and J by 7 bases, leaving 17 bases between them. Germline values: CDR1 LGHNA, CDR2 YNFKEQ. CDR3 amino acids: CASSQQQGGLGGELFF. In nucleotides, the CDR3 is TGTGCCAGCAGCCAACAACAGGGGGGGCTCGGCGGGGAGCTGTTTTTT.

The gene calls are TRBV12-3 or TRBV12-4 and TRBJ1-2, with TRBD1 as a possible D gene (5 bases). The CDR3 runs to 13 residues. Trimming pared 6 bases from V and 3 bases from J, leaving 11 bases between. The CDR3 DNA reads TGTGCCAGCAGCCCAGACAGAGACTATGGCTACACCTTC. It encodes CASSPDRDYGYTF.

The rearrangement uses TRBV12-3 or TRBV12-4 and TRBJ2-5; D is possibly TRBD1 (5 bases). Deletions cut 6 bases from V and 4 bases from J, with 12 bases between. The CDR3 totals 13 residues. This CDR3 reads CASRKTAAETQYF. CDR3 DNA sequence: TGTGCCAGCAGAAAGACAGCCGCAGAGACCCAGTACTTC.

J is TRBJ2-3 and V is TRBV4-1; 11 nucleotides align to TRBD2. CDR3 length equals 15 residues. Germline assignment: CDR1 MGHRA and CDR2 YSYEKL. V lost 4 bases to trimming and J lost 6 bases; unmatched junction nucleotides: 6. CDR3 sequence reads: CASSLTSGVRDTQYF. For the CDR3, the DNA is TGCGCCAGCAGCCTGACTAGCGGGGTCCGCGATACGCAGTATTTT.

The rearrangement links TRBV18 to TRBJ1-1; TRBD1 aligns across 11 bases. Germline V gene lookup returns CDR1 KGHSH and CDR2 LQKENI. V trimming: 5 bases; J trimming: 1 base; junction bases outside the gene matches: 3. This CDR3 spans 15 amino acids. For the CDR3, the DNA is TGTGCCAGCTCAGGGACAGGGGGGTGGAACACTGAAGCTTTCTTT. Translated, it gives CASSGTGGWNTEAFF.

This clone was seen only once. The rearrangement links TRBV28 to TRBJ2-2, with 7 positions matching TRBD1. Per the germline V gene, CDR1 is MDHEN and CDR2 is SYDVKM. V shed 2 bases and J 1 base; nucleotides not matched to a gene: 4. The CDR3 loop spans 16 amino acids. DNA for the CDR3: TGTGCCAGCAGTTTAGGCTCAGGGGGGAACACCGGGGAGCTGTTTTTT. Translation gives CASSLGSGGNTGELFF.

This chain links TRBV11-1 with TRBJ2-5; 12 bases are a match to TRBD2. The CDR3 runs to 15 residues. V shed 6 bases and J 5 bases; nucleotides not matched to a gene: 7. The germline V gene encodes CDR1 SGHAT and CDR2 FQDESV (reference sequence). This CDR3 reads CASSPSGGAMETQYF. The CDR3 DNA is TGTGCCAGCAGTCCTAGCGGGGGGGCCATGGAGACCCAGTACTTC.

The chain has TRBV28 and TRBJ1-2; 8 bases are a match to TRBD1. V shed 9 bases, J shed 2 bases, and the junction held 14 bases outside the gene matches. Germline V lookup: CDR1 MDHEN, CDR2 SYDVKM. CDR3 length: 16 amino acids. In DNA, the CDR3 is TGTGCCAGTAGCTCGACAGGGGACCCATCCAACTATGGCTACACCTTC. This encodes CASSSTGDPSNYGYTF.

The chain has TRBV14 and TRBJ2-1; no reliable D call. Germline V gene sequence: CDR1 SGHDN, CDR2 FVKESK. The ends were cut back, 1 base at V and 2 bases at J, with 6 bases in the middle. This CDR3 has 14 amino acids. This chain's CDR3 is CASSQALAYNEQFF. CDR3 DNA: TGTGCCAGCAGCCAAGCCCTAGCCTACAATGAGCAGTTCTTC.

V usage is TRBV6-1 and J usage is TRBJ1-5; a possible D gene is TRBD1 (6 bases). The V end lost 3 bases, the J end lost 7 bases, and 16 bases lay between the germline ends. The CDR3 consists of 15 residues. From germline, CDR1 is MNHNS and CDR2 SASEGT. In DNA form, the CDR3 reads TGTGCCAGCAGTGATAGTGGCACAGGGCAACAGCCCCAGCATTTT. It is translated as CASSDSGTGQQPQHF.

The V and J genes are TRBV10-3 and TRBJ2-7; maybe TRBD1 (6 bases). V lost 4 bases and J 7 bases, leaving 14 bases between the germline ends. CDR1 is ENHRY, CDR2 SYGVKD, per germline. The CDR3 contains 13 residues. CDR3 in amino acids: CAISVTGWLEQYF. The CDR3 nucleotides read TGTGCCATCAGTGTCACAGGGTGGCTTGAGCAGTACTTC.

V usage is TRBV6-5 and J usage is TRBJ2-3; a possible D gene is TRBD2 (6 bases). Trimming pared 8 bases from V and 6 bases from J, leaving 18 bases between. Germline lookup yields CDR1 MNHEY and CDR2 SVGAGI. This CDR3 contains 14 residues. The CDR3 DNA follows: TGTGCCAGCGGACGGGGGTTATATAAGGATACGCAGTATTTT. This gives the protein CASGRGLYKDTQYF.

The chain combines TRBV29-1 with TRBJ2-3; D is ambiguous. Germline CDR1 reads SQVTM; CDR2 reads ANQGSEA. V was shortened by 4 bases and J by 2 bases, with 13 bases between the two germline ends. CDR3 length: 14 residues. The CDR3 sequence is CSVVGRRNTDTQYF. The CDR3 DNA follows: TGCAGCGTTGTAGGTCGGAGAAACACAGATACGCAGTATTTT.

The chain employs TRBV30 and TRBJ2-7; possibly TRBD1 for D (5 bases). The CDR3 is made up of 12 amino acids. The germline V and J ends were trimmed by 3 bases and 1 base, with 7 bases remaining between them. Germline loops: CDR1 GTSNPN, CDR2 SVGIG (reference sequence). The CDR3 DNA reads as TGTGCCTGGAGCCGACAGTCCTACGAGCAGTACTTC. Its protein is CAWSRQSYEQYF. The full variable domain, rest sourced from reference TRBV30 and TRBJ2-7, is SQTIHQWPATLVQPVGSPLSLECTVEGTSNPNLYWYRQAAGRGLQLLFYSVGIGQISSEVPQNLSASRPQDRQFILSSKKLLLSDSGFYLCAWSRQSYEQYFGPGTRLTVT.

The chain employs TRBV7-2 and TRBJ2-7; maybe TRBD2 (9 bases). The CDR3 runs to 19 residues. Trimming took off 7 bases at V and 5 bases at J, with 33 bases between the two ends. The germline V gene has CDR1 SGHTA and CDR2 FQGNSA. The CDR3 here is CASITTGATLAGVPHEQYF. CDR3 bases: TGTGCCAGCATAACGACAGGGGCTACCTTAGCGGGAGTTCCCCACGAGCAGTACTTC.

The V call is TRBV11-2, the J call TRBJ2-1, with TRBD2 matching over 8 bases. This CDR3 comprises 15 residues. Germline lookup yields CDR1 SGHAT and CDR2 FQNNGV. The ends lost 0 bases at V and 7 bases at J; junction bases unmatched: 5. DNA for the CDR3: TGTGCCAGCAGCTTAGAAGCGGGGGAGGCAAATGAGCAGTTCTTC. Its translation is CASSLEAGEANEQFF.

The J gene is TRBJ2-2, the V gene TRBV4-2; 10 nucleotides agree with TRBD2. V lost 1 base and J lost 2; bases outside the gene matches: 4. This CDR3 contains 17 residues. Germline V gene data show CDR1 as LGHNA and CDR2 as YNFKEQ. The CDR3 nucleotides are TGTGCCAGCAGCCAAGTTTCTAGCGGGGGAAACACCGGGGAGCTGTTTTTT. Residues: CASSQVSSGGNTGELFF.

V is TRBV27 and J is TRBJ2-6, with a possible D match to TRBD2 (6 bases). Germline V lookup: CDR1 MNHEY, CDR2 SMNVEV (reference sequence). This CDR3 has 16 residues. V lost 6 bases and J 0 bases, leaving 12 bases between the germline ends. CDR3 loop: CASSHGGSSGANVLTF. CDR3 DNA: TGTGCCAGCAGCCACGGAGGGAGCTCTGGGGCCAACGTCCTGACTTTC.

Concerning this clone: At one of its ends the junction is not consistent with the germline gene, which may arise from a read error. This chain links TRBV7-9 with TRBJ1-1, with D perhaps TRBD1 (5 bases). The length of the CDR3 is 15 residues. Germline values: CDR1 SEHNR, CDR2 FQNEAQ (reference sequence). CDR3 coding DNA: TGTGCCAGCAGCAGATCGGGGGGTCTGAACACTGAAACTTTCTTT. This codes for CASSRSGGLNTETFF. Full variable domain (rest looked up from reference TRBV7-9 and TRBJ1-1): DTGVSQNPRHKITKRGQNVTFRCDPISEHNRLYWYRQTLGQGPEFLTYFQNEAQLEKSRLLSDRFSAERPKGSFSTLEIQRTEQGDSAMYLCASSRSGGLNTETFFGQGTRLTVV.

This chain links TRBV7-2 with TRBJ1-4; TRBD1 matches 7 bases. Germline V CDR1 and CDR2: SGHTA, FQGNSA. After removal of 5 bases from V and 0 bases from J, the junction contained 6 bases not matched to a gene. The length of the CDR3 is 16 residues. The CDR3 here is CASSPHRGSTNEKLFF. CDR3 DNA: TGTGCCAGCAGCCCGCACAGGGGTTCAACTAATGAAAAACTGTTTTTT.

The CDR3 spells CASSLGGSLAQPQHF. The CDR3 region has the DNA TGTGCCAGCAGCTTGGGAGGGTCTCTAGCTCAGCCCCAGCATTTT. The V and J genes are TRBV5-6 and TRBJ1-5; D is unresolved. CDR1 is SGHDT, CDR2 YYEEEE, per germline. Trimming shortened V by 0 bases and J by 6 bases, and 13 bases separated the two germline ends. The CDR3 is 15 residues long.

This clone was observed a single time. The V and J genes are TRBV5-8 and TRBJ2-7; D possibly corresponds to TRBD1 (5 bases). CDR1 and CDR2 from the germline V gene are SGHTS and YDEGEE. The V and J ends lost 3 bases and 7 bases respectively, with 8 bases between them. The CDR3 spans 11 residues. CDR3 loop: CASSSRTEQYF. DNA of the CDR3: TGTGCCAGCAGCTCCAGGACAGAGCAGTACTTC.

The chain joins TRBV24-1 to TRBJ2-3, with 11 positions matching TRBD2. The CDR3 is 19 amino acids. Trimming took 3 bases from V and 0 from J; bases not matched to a gene: 10. The germline gives CDR1 KGHDR, CDR2 SFDVKD. This chain's CDR3 is CATSDKSSTSGVSTDTQYF. CDR3 DNA: TGTGCCACCAGTGATAAAAGCTCGACTAGCGGGGTTAGCACAGATACGCAGTATTTT.

A single count supports this clone. This chain joins TRBV4-2 and TRBJ1-2, with D perhaps TRBD1 (5 bases). The CDR3 sequence is 15 residues long. V shed 4 bases and J shed 0 bases, with 12 bases lying between them. Germline CDR1 is LGHNA and CDR2 is YNFKEQ. CDR3 DNA sequence: TGTGCCAGCAGCCCAGGGATTAGTACTAACTATGGCTACACCTTC. The encoded protein is CASSPGISTNYGYTF.